This T cell receptor beta chain was recovered during a study of blood T cell repertoires in COVID-19 (dated by TCRdb to 2020 to 2021). Regarding the research as a whole: The collaborator samples originated in the United States, Italy and Spain and spanned the acute and convalescent phases of COVID-19. The material from the prospective study consisted of cDNA or gDNA derived from T cells, B-cell-depleted T cells, or PBMCs. The dataset comprised deeply sampled blood TCRbeta repertoires from subjects exposed to, actively infected with, or recovered from COVID-19. A freely available public database, intended as a resource for researchers studying the immune response to SARS-CoV-2, is where the repertoires were released. The samples were drawn from the first 160 participants of the ongoing ImmuneRACE study and from under 1,500 subjects provided by 6 global collaborators. Nearly every sample came with metadata listing a de-identified subject ID, COVID-19 status, age in years and sex. Where available, HLA class I and class II types were taken from metadata supplied by the sample provider and were not determined by assay-based typing.

Worth noting for this clone: Its antigen is currently not known. Qualities for individual bases were not recorded, and no much larger clone is one base off.

Germline trimming: 3 bases from V, 2 bases from J; junction bases outside gene matches: 8. In the germline V gene, CDR1 corresponds to SGHRS and CDR2 to YFSETQ. Including cysteine and phenylalanine, the CDR3 has 18 amino acids. Just the 54-base CDR3 DNA is kept, in frame starting at base 1. One collaborating source in Seattle enrolled patients during active infection and followed them longitudinally through the course of disease. The collaborating institutions used their own protocols to collect whole blood in K2EDTA tubes. For TCRbeta analysis, collaborators shipped samples in one of three forms: frozen whole blood, isolated PBMCs, or DNA extracted from either of those sample types. What the work shows at the level of the full study, not this receptor alone: Clinical and demographic metadata were provided uncurated, with the amount varying by source and participant.

The immunoSEQ Assay, a bias-controlled multiplex PCR, was used to amplify TCRbeta CDR3 regions from genomic DNA. In the source study's methods: Nucleated cell counts per sample were estimated from amplification of reference gene primers within the assay. To quantify the absolute abundance of each unique TCRbeta CDR3 rearrangement, sequence reads were collapsed and filtered. For each sample, productive Simpson clonality was calculated as the square root of Simpson's diversity index across productive rearrangements. TCRdb provides this immuneACCESS table in a form limited to in-frame rearrangements. Some clones are lacking; in checked studies, under half of them reflect an unresolved V gene, and why the rest are absent is not known. V and J calls and clone size come straight from that table; D and trimming were deduced from the DNA. This sample comprises about 310,000 clones, roughly 90% of them detected only once. Clones ranked in the top ten supply under 3.5% of the sample.

The source of this sequence is a woman aged 25 to 39 with COVID-19, enrolled during active disease. Material for sequencing was peripheral blood. This sequence uses TRBV5-1 and TRBJ2-5; 15 middle bases align to TRBD2. The nucleotide sequence is TGCGCCAGCAGCTCAGGACTAGCGGGGGGGAACACACAAGAGACCCAGTACTTC. Translated, it reads CASSSGLAGGNTQETQYF.